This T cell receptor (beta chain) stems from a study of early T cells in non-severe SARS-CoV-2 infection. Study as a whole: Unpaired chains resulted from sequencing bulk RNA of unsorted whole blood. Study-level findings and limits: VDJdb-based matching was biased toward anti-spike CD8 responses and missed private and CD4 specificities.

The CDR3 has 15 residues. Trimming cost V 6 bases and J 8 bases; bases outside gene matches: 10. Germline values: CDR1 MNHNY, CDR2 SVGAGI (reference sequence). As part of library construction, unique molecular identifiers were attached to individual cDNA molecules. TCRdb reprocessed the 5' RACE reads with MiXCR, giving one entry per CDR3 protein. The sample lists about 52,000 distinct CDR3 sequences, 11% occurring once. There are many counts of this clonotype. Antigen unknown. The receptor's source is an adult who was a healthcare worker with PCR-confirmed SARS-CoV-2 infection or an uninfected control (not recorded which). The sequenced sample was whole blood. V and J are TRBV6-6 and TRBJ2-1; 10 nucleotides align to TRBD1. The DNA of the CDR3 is TGTGCCAGCAGCTCCGACAGGGGGCGTGAAGATGAGCAGTTCTTC. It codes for CASSSDRGREDEQFF.